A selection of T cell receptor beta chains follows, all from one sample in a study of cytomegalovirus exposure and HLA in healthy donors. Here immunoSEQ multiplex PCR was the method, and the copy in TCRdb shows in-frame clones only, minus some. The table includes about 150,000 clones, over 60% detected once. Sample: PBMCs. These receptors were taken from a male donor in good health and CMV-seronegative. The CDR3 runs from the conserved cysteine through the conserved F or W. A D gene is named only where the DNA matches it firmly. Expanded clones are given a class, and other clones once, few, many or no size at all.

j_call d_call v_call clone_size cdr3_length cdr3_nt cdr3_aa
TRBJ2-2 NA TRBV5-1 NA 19 TGCGCCAGCAGCTCCTCAGACAGGCCAACCGCTTTCGACACCGGGGAGCTGTTTTTT CASSSSDRPTAFDTGELFF
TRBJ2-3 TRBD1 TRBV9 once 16 TGTGCCAGCAGCGTAGGAGGGACAGGGGGCACAGATACGCAGTATTTT CASSVGGTGGTDTQYF
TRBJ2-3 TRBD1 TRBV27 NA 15 TGTGCCAGCAGCTTGACAGGGGGTAGCACAGATACGCAGTATTTT CASSLTGGSTDTQYF
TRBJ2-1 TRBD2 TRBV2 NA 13 TGTGCCACAGAACTAGCGGGAAACTATGAGCAGTTCTTC CATELAGNYEQFF
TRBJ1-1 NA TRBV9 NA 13 TGTGCCAGCAGCGTCCAGGTGGACACTGAAGCTTTCTTT CASSVQVDTEAFF
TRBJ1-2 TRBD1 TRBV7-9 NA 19 TGTGCCAGCAGCTTAGATGGGGGACAGGGGTTGATGCGAGGCTATGGCTACACCTTC CASSLDGGQGLMRGYGYTF
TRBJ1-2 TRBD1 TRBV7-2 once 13 TGTGCCAGCAGCCCGACAGGGAACTATGGCTACACCTTC CASSPTGNYGYTF
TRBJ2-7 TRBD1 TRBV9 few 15 TGTGCCAGCAGCGCAGGGACAGGGGCATCCTACGAGCAGTACTTC CASSAGTGASYEQYF
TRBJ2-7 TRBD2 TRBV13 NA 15 TGTGCCAGCAGCTTCAAGCGGGGGGGCACCTACGAGCAGTACTTC CASSFKRGGTYEQYF
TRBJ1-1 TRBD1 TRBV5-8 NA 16 TGTGCCAGCAGCTTCCGGGACAGGGGTGTATTCACTGAAGCTTTCTTT CASSFRDRGVFTEAFF
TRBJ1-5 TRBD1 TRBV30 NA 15 TGTGCCTGGAGCGCGGACAGGGGGCTTAATCAGCCCCAGCATTTT CAWSADRGLNQPQHF
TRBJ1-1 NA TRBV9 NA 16 TGTGCCAGCAGCCCCCGCGAGGGCGTACTGAGCACTGAAGCTTTCTTT CASSPREGVLSTEAFF
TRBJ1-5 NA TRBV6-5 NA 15 TGTGCCAGCAGTCCTACGACGCAGGTCAATCAGCCCCAGCATTTT CASSPTTQVNQPQHF
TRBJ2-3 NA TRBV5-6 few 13 TGTGCCAGCAGCTTCCGGAGCACAGATACGCAGTATTTT CASSFRSTDTQYF
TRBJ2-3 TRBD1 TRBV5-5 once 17 TGTGCCAGCAGCTTGTCTCCGACAGGGCCTCCGACAGATACGCAGTATTTT CASSLSPTGPPTDTQYF
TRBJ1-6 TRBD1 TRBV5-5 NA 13 TGTGCCAGCAGTAAACAGGGGAATTCACCCCTCCACTTT CASSKQGNSPLHF
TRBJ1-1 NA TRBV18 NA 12 TGTGCCAGCTCGGGGGCGAACACTGAAGCTTTCTTT CASSGANTEAFF
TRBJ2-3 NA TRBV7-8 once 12 TGTGCCAGCAGCCAGGGGGGAGATACGCAGTATTTT CASSQGGDTQYF
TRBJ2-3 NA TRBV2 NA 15 TGTGCCAGCAGTGGGGGACGGAGGGGAGAAGATACGCAGTATTTT CASSGGRRGEDTQYF
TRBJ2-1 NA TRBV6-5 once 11 TGTGCCAGCAGCGCGAGGGATGAGCAGTTCTTC CASSARDEQFF
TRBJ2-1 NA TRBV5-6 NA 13 TGTGCCAGCAGCTTGATCAGGGACAATGAGCAGTTCTTC CASSLIRDNEQFF
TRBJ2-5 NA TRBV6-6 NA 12 TGTGCCACCCGGGACTTCCAAGAGACCCAGTACTTC CATRDFQETQYF
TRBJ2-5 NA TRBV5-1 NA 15 TGCGCCAGCAGCTTGGTTCGGTCCTTCGAGGAGACCCAGTACTTC CASSLVRSFEETQYF
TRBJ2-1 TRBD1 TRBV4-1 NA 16 TGCGCCAGCAGCCAACGACAGGGGCCCTCCTACAATGAGCAGTTCTTC CASSQRQGPSYNEQFF
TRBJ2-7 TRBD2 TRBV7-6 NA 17 TGTGCCAGCAGCTCCGGACTAGCGGGGGCAAAGGGCTACGAGCAGTACTTC CASSSGLAGAKGYEQYF
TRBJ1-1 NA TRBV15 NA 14 TGTGCCACCAGCAGTGGTAGGGGGAACACTGAAGCTTTCTTT CATSSGRGNTEAFF
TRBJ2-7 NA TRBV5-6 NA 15 TGTGCCAGCAGCTTGTCCCTACAGTCGTCCTACGAGCAGTACTTC CASSLSLQSSYEQYF
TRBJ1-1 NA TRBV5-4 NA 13 TGTGCCAGCAGCTTAGATCCAGGGACTGAAGCTTTCTTT CASSLDPGTEAFF
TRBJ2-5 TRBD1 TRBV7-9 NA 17 TGTGCCAGCAGCTTATCCGGGAGACAGGGGGCCCAAGAGACCCAGTACTTC CASSLSGRQGAQETQYF
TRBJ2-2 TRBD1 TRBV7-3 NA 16 TGTGCCAGCAGCCCACTCAGGGGGAAGAACACCGGGGAGCTGTTTTTT CASSPLRGKNTGELFF
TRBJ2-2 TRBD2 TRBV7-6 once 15 TGTGCCAGCAGCTTACTAGCGGGATACACCGGGGAGCTGTTTTTT CASSLLAGYTGELFF
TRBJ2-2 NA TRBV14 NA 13 TGTGCCAGCAGCCAAGTACTCGCAGGGGAGCTGTTTTTT CASSQVLAGELFF
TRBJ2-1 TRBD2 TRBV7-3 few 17 TGTGCCAGCAGCTTAATAGCGGGGGACCTCTCCTACAATGAGCAGTTCTTC CASSLIAGDLSYNEQFF
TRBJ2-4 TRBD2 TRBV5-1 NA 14 TGCGCCAGCAGCTTGTCCCAGTCCGGGGGGTCAGTGTACTTC CASSLSQSGGSVYF
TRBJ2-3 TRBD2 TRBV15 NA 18 TGTGCCACCAGCAGAGATCCCGGACTAGCGGGGAGCACAGATACGCAGTATTTT CATSRDPGLAGSTDTQYF
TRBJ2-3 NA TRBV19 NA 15 TGTGCCAGTAGTATAGAAGGGGTTAGCACAGATACGCAGTATTTT CASSIEGVSTDTQYF
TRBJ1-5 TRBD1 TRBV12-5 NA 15 TGTGCTAGTGGTTTGGGACAGGGATTTTTACAGCCCCAGCATTTT CASGLGQGFLQPQHF
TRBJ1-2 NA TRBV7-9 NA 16 TGTTCCAGCAGCTGGGGGGTCGGCAGGGAAGTATATGGCTACACCTTC CSSSWGVGREVYGYTF
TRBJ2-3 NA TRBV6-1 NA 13 TGTGCCAGCAGGAAAGGGGCCACAGATACGCAGTATTTT CASRKGATDTQYF
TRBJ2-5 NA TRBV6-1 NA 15 TGTGCCAGCAGTGAAGGAAGCCAGGGGGGAGAGACCCAGTACTTC CASSEGSQGGETQYF
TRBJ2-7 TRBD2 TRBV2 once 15 TGTGCCAGCAGTGGAGGAGCTAGCGGATCCTACGAGCAGTACTTC CASSGGASGSYEQYF
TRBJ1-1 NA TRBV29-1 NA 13 TGCAGCGCCCCCCTGGGGACAAACACTGAAGCTTTCTTT CSAPLGTNTEAFF
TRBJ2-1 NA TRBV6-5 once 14 TGTGCCAGCCAAAGGGGATTAGAAATGAGTGAGCAGTTCTTC CASQRGLEMSEQFF
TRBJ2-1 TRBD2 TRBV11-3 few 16 TGTGCCAGCAGCCCGAGGACTAGCGGGAATATGTATGAGCAGTTCTTC CASSPRTSGNMYEQFF
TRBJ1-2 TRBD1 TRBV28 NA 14 TGTGCCAGCAGTCCCATTGACAGGGTTTATGGCTACACCTTC CASSPIDRVYGYTF
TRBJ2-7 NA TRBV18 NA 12 TGTGCCAGCTCCCCCCGGGAATACGAGCAGTACTTC CASSPREYEQYF
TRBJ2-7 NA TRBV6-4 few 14 TGTGCCAGCAGACAGGTCCCAAGCTCCTACGAGCAGTACTTC CASRQVPSSYEQYF
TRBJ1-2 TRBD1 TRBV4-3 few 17 TGCGCCAGCAGCCACCATTCAAACGGGACAGGGGAACATGGCTACACCTTC CASSHHSNGTGEHGYTF
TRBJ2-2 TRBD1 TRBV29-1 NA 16 TGCAGCGTCCCATCCGACAGGGGGCGGGACACCGGGGAGCTGTTTTTT CSVPSDRGRDTGELFF
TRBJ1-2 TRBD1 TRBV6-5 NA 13 TGTGCCAGCAGCCCCGGGACAGGTCGAGGCTACACCTTC CASSPGTGRGYTF
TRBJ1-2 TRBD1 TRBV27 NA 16 TGTGCCAGCAGTACCCAACGACAGGGCCTGAGGGTTGGCTACACCTTC CASSTQRQGLRVGYTF
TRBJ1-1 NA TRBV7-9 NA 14 TGTGCCAGCAGCTTAGGCGCCCTGAACACTGAAGCTTTCTTT CASSLGALNTEAFF
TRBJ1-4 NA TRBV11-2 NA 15 TGTGCCAGCAGCTTAGCCCGTCAACTAGGGGAAAAACTGTTTTTT CASSLARQLGEKLFF
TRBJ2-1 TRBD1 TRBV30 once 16 TGTGCCTGGAGTGGCCCCGGGACAGGAGCCTACAATGAGCAGTTCTTC CAWSGPGTGAYNEQFF
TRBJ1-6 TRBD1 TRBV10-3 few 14 TGTGCCATCAGTTCACGGGACAGTAATTCACCCCTCCACTTT CAISSRDSNSPLHF
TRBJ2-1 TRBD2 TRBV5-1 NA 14 TGCGCCAGCAGCCGGGGGGACGCCTACAATGAGCAGTTCTTC CASSRGDAYNEQFF
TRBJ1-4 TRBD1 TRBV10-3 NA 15 TGTGCCATCAGGACAGGGGGGGCAACTAATGAAAAACTGTTTTTT CAIRTGGATNEKLFF
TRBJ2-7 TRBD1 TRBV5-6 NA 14 TGTGCCAGCAGCGGAGGCACAGGGGGCTACGAGCAGTACTTC CASSGGTGGYEQYF